This TCR beta chain was profiled in a study of blood T cells in healthy people across ages. Study-level findings and limits: Unsorted PBMC input precluded a conclusive naive versus antigen-experienced comparison.

The CDR3 sequence is 12 residues long. Germline V CDR1 and CDR2: DFQATT, SNEGSKA (reference sequence). PCR was performed a second time for roughly 7 to 11 cycles using a sample-barcoded 5' primer and a J-beta primer mix. Each cDNA molecule carried a tag from a template-switch adaptor that contained 12 random nucleotides. TCRdb analysed the 5' RACE reads with MiXCR anew, one entry per CDR3 protein. The repertoire consists of a few hundred thousand distinct CDR3 sequences, with 45% to 60% occurring once and the leading ten covering under 65%. Every participating donor contributed 8 to 10 milliliters of peripheral blood through a draw. Of note for this clonotype: Its matching antigen is unknown.

The TCR originated in a man in his sixties in good health. Sequencing was done on a sample of blood. This sequence joins TRBV20-1 and TRBJ2-5; possibly TRBD2 for D (6 bases). CDR3 nucleotide sequence: TGCAGGGGGGACTCCTCCTACAATGAGCAGTACTTC. Translation gives CRGDSSYNEQYF.